This T cell receptor beta chain is from a study of CD8+ T cells in alopecia areata. Lesional scalp tissue (obtained by punch biopsy) and peripheral blood were collected from alopecia areata patients. Per germline, CDR1 LGHNA and CDR2 YNFKEQ. V shed 0 bases, J shed 4 bases, and the junction held 6 bases outside the gene matches. The CDR3 length is 15 residues. Following extraction, RNA underwent reverse transcription to cDNA, which served as the sequencing template. Sequenced by immunoSEQ multiplex PCR; TCRdb stores in-frame clones only, minus some. The sample contains 150,000 to 200,000 clones, roughly 66% of which appear only once.

This specimen was CD8+ T cells sorted from blood, taken at week 0. V is TRBV4-2 and J is TRBJ2-7; 7 bases are shared with TRBD2. The clonotype comes from a human donor with alopecia areata. As DNA, the CDR3 is TGTGCCAGCAGCCAAGACAGCGGGGCCGGGTACGAGCAGTACTTC. The encoded protein is CASSQDSGAGYEQYF.